This T cell receptor (beta chain) was sequenced for a study of blood T cell repertoires in COVID-19. The data were produced by immunoSEQ multiplex PCR, yet TCRdb's version contains in-frame clones alone and is incomplete. Among a few hundred thousand clones listed, approximately 82% were seen once. In germline, CDR1 is MDHEN, CDR2 SYDVKM. The CDR3 runs 16 residues. J gave up 6 bases and V 4 bases, and 8 bases lay outside the gene matches. The rearrangement links TRBV28 to TRBJ1-5; 11 nucleotides agree with TRBD1. This TCR came from a man in his fifties or sixties who had recovered from COVID-19. The sample consisted of peripheral blood. CDR3 DNA: TGTGCCAGCAGTTGGCAAGGACAGGGGGCTTTTCAGCCCCAGCATTTT. It translates to CASSWQGQGAFQPQHF.